This entry describes one TCR beta chain. Original processing methods: Reference gene primer amplification yielded estimated nucleated cell counts. Sequencing used immunoSEQ multiplex PCR; TCRdb keeps in-frame clones, though not all of them. D and trimming were read from the DNA, whereas the V and J calls and clone size are those reported in that table. The sample contains more than 45,000 clones, about nine tenths of which appear only once. The data were taken from a study of blood T cell repertoires in COVID-19. Turning to the study itself: The United States, Italy and Spain were the sources of the acute and convalescent COVID-19 samples. From T cells, B-cell-depleted T cells, or PBMCs came the material, which was cDNA or gDNA.

During active infection, Seattle patients enrolled and were then monitored through disease. The CDR3 extends over 13 amino acids. The source is a woman aged 80 or over with COVID-19, enrolled during active disease. The genes are TRBV12-3 or TRBV12-4 and TRBJ2-5, with TRBD2 as a possible D gene (7 bases). Sequenced input: peripheral blood. This CDR3 reads CACTVGGAETQYF. The DNA for the CDR3 is TGTGCATGCACGGTGGGGGGGGCAGAGACCCAGTACTTC.